This entry is about one T cell receptor beta chain. The sample is drawn from a study of technical replicates of blood from several donors. Sequenced by immunoSEQ multiplex PCR; TCRdb stores in-frame clones only, minus some. This repertoire shows around 76,000 clones, around 97% found once; its top ten account for around 0.22%. Trimming took 5 bases from V and 3 from J; bases not matched to a gene: 3. The CDR3 is made up of 14 amino acids. The germline V gene encodes CDR1 SEHNR and CDR2 FQNEAQ (reference sequence). The specimen sequenced was T cells isolated from PBMCs. The chain joins TRBV7-9 to TRBJ2-7; 11 bases fit TRBD2. This sequence originates from a human donor in good health. The CDR3 DNA reads as TGTGCCAGCAGCCCGGGGACTAGCGGCTACGAGCAGTACTTC. Translation: CASSPGTSGYEQYF.